This TCR beta chain was sequenced in a study of CD8 T cells in ankylosing spondylitis. Study observations and caveats: Disease-linked clones were reportedly significantly enriched in matched ankylosing spondylitis synovial fluid. In the blood and synovial fluid of reactive arthritis, some motif variants had been previously reported. Apparently characteristic of ankylosing spondylitis blood was a TCR beta motif (fewer than ten highly homologous variants).

It was by quantitative 5'-RACE with molecular barcodes that TCR beta libraries were made. TCRdb itself ran the 5' RACE reads through MiXCR, one entry per CDR3 protein. The sample has about 230,000 distinct CDR3 sequences, 8% to 10% seen once. There are many counts of this clonotype. Its antigen is still unknown. Germline values: CDR1 SGHVS, CDR2 FQNEAQ. V was clipped by 5 bases and J by 3 bases; unmatched bases: 12. The CDR3 spans 17 residues. This receptor was taken from a female donor with ankylosing spondylitis or in good health (not recorded which). The chain recombines TRBV7-8 with TRBJ2-1, with 8 bases lining up with TRBD2. The sample comprised blood, either unsorted or a sorted T cell fraction (not recorded which). CDR3 sequence (DNA): TGTGCCAGCAGCCGCATTGCCGGGACTAGTAACTACAATGAGCAGTTCTTC. This sequence encodes CASSRIAGTSNYNEQFF.